This TCR beta chain is from a study of T cell repertoires in cytomegalovirus infection. Across the whole study: Public TCR beta signature analysis indicated the presence of both CMV infection and matching HLA type. Study-wide points: The response measured ex vivo was dominated by TCR beta clonotypes (HLA-C-restricted and CMV-specific). Identification of carriers of CMV plus the relevant HLA was performed using cumulative public TCR beta family frequency.

TCRdb independently ran MiXCR on the reads; one entry per CDR3 protein. The sample lists some 900,000 distinct CDR3 sequences, about 30% seen once, with 9.5% to 15% in the top ten. This CDR3 contains 13 residues. With 0 bases removed from V and 3 bases from J, the gap between germline ends came to 7 bases. Germline CDR1 SGHKS, CDR2 YYEKEE (reference sequence). This clonotype was seen many times. Its matching antigen is unknown. This sequence joins TRBV5-5 and TRBJ2-7; D unresolved. The starting material was cultured CD8+ T cells from PBMCs, obtained from culture after CMV antigen stimulation. The receptor comes from a human donor in good health (CMV status not recorded). Some clones in this sample may be carry-over from other donors' samples. The CDR3, as DNA: TGTGCCAGCAGCTTGGACCTTGTCTACGAGCAGTACTTC. Its protein product is CASSLDLVYEQYF.